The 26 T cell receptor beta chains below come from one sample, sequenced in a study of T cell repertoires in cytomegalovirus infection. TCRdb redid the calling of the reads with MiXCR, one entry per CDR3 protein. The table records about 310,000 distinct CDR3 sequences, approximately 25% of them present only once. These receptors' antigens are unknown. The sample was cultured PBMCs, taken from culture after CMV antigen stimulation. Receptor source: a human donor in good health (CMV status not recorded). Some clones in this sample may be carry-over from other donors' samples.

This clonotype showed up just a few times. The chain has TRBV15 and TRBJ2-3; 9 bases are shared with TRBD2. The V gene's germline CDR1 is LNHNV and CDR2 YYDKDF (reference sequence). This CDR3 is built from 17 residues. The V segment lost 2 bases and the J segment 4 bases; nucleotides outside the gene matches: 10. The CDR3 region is CATSRTPGGGGPDTQYF. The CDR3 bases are TGTGCCACCAGCAGAACCCCTGGCGGGGGGGGGCCAGATACGCAGTATTTT.

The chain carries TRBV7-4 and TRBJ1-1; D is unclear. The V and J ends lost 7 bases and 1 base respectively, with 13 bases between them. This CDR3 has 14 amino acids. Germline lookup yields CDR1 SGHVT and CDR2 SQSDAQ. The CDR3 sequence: CASTPRTSNTEAFF. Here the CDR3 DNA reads TGTGCCAGCACCCCCAGAACATCGAACACTGAAGCTTTCTTT.

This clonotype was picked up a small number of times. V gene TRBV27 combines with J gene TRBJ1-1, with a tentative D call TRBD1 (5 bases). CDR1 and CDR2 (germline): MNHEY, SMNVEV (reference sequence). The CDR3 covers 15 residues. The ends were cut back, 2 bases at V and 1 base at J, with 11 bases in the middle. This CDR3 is CASSLRGLGNTEAFF. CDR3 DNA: TGTGCCAGCAGTTTAAGGGGTCTCGGGAACACTGAAGCTTTCTTT.

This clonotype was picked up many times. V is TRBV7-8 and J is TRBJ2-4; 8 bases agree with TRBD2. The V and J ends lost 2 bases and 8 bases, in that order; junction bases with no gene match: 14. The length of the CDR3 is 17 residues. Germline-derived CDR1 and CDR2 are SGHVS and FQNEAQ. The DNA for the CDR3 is TGTGCCAGCAGCTTAAGGGAATTAGCGGGGTGGCAGGACATTCAGTACTTC. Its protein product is CASSLRELAGWQDIQYF.

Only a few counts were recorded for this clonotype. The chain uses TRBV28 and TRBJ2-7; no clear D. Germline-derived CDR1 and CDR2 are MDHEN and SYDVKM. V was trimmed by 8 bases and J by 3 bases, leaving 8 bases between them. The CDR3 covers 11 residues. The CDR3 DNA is TGTGCCAGCCAGCTAGACTACGAGCAGTACTTC. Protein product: CASQLDYEQYF.

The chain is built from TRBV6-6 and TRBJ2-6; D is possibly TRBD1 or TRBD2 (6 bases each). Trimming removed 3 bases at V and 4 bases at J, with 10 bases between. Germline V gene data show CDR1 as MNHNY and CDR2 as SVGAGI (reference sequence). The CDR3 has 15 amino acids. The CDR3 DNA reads TGTGCCAGCAGTTATACGGGGGCAGGGGCCAACGTCCTGACTTTC. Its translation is CASSYTGAGANVLTF.

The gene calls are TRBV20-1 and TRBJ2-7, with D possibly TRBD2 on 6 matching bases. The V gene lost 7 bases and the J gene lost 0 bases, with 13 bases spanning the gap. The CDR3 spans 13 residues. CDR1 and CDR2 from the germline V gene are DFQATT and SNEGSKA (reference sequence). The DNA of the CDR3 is TGCAGTGGGAGGGGCTTCATCTCCTACGAGCAGTACTTC. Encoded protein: CSGRGFISYEQYF.

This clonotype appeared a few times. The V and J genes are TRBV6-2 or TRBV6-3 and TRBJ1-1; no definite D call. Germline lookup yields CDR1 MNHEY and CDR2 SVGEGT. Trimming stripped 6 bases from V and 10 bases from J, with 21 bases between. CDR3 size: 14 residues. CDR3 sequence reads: CASRKTSLMRGAFF. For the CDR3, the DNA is TGTGCCAGCAGGAAAACGTCACTAATGCGGGGAGCTTTCTTT.

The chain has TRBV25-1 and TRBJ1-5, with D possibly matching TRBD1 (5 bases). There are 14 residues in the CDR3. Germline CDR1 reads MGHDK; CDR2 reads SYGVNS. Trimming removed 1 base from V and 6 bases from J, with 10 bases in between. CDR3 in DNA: TGTGCCAGCAGTGAATGGGGGTTGGGTCAGCCCCAGCATTTT. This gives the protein CASSEWGLGQPQHF.

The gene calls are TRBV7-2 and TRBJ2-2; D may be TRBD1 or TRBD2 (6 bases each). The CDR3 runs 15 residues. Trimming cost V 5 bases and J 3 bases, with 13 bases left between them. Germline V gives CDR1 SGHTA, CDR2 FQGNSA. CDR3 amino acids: CASSIGGLDTGELFF. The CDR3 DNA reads TGTGCCAGCAGCATAGGGGGACTGGACACCGGGGAGCTGTTTTTT.

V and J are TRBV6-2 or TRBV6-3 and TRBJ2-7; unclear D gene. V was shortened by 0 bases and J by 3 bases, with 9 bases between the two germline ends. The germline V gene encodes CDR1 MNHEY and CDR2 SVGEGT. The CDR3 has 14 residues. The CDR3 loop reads CASSYSSRRYEQYF. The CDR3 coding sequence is TGTGCCAGCAGTTACTCCAGCAGACGCTACGAGCAGTACTTC.

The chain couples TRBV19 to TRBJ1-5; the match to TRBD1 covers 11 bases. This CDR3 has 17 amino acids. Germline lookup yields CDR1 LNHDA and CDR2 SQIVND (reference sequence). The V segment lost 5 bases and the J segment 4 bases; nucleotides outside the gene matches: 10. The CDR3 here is CASSSPGQGGLNQPQHF. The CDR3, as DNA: TGTGCCAGTAGTTCTCCGGGACAGGGGGGTTTAAATCAGCCCCAGCATTTT.

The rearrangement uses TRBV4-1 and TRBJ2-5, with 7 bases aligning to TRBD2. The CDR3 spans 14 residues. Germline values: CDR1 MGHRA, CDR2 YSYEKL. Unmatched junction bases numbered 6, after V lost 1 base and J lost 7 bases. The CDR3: CASSQVGLEGTQYF. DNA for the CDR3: TGCGCCAGCAGCCAAGTAGGACTAGAGGGGACCCAGTACTTC.

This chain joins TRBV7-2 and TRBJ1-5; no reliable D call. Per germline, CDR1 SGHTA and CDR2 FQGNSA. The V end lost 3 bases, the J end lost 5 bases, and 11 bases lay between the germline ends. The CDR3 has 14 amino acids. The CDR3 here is CASSFSPGDQPQHF. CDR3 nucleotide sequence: TGTGCCAGCAGCTTCTCGCCCGGGGATCAGCCCCAGCATTTT.

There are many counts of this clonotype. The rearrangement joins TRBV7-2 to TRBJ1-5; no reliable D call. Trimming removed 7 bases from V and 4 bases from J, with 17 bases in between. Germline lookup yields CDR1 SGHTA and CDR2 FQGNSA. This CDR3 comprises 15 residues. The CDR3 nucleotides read TGTGCCAGCACCACGGGCGGGCAGATTAATCAGCCCCAGCATTTT. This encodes CASTTGGQINQPQHF.

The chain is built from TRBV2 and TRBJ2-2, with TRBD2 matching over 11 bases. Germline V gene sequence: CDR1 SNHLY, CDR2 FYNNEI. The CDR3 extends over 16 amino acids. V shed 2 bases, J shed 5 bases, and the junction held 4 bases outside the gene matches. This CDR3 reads CASSERRTSGTGELFF. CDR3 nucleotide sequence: TGTGCCAGCAGTGAAAGGAGGACTAGCGGGACCGGGGAGCTGTTTTTT.

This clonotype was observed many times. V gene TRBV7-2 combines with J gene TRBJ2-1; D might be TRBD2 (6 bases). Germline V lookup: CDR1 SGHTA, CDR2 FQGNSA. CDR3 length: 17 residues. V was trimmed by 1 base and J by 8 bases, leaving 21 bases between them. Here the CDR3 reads CASSLDLVAGSRDEQFF. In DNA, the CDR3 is TGTGCCAGCAGCTTAGACCTTGTGGCGGGATCCCGCGATGAGCAGTTCTTC. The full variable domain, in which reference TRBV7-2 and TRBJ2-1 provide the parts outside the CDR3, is GAGVSQSPSNKVTEKGKDVELRCDPISGHTALYWYRQSLGQGLEFLIYFQGNSAPDKSGLPSDRFSAERTGGSVSTLTIQRTQQEDSAVYLCASSLDLVAGSRDEQFFGPGTRLTVL.

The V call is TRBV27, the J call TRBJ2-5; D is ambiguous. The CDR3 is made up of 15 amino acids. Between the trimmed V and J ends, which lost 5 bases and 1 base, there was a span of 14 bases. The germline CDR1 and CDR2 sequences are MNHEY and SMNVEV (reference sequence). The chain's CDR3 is CASSPGRKFQETQYF. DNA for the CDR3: TGTGCCAGCAGTCCCGGACGGAAGTTCCAAGAGACCCAGTACTTC.

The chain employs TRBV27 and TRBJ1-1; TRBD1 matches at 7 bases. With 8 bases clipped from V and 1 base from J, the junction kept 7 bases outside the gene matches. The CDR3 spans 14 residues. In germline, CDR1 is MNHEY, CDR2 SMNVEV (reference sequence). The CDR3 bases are TGTGCCAGCGGACGGGGACAGACGAACACTGAAGCTTTCTTT. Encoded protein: CASGRGQTNTEAFF.

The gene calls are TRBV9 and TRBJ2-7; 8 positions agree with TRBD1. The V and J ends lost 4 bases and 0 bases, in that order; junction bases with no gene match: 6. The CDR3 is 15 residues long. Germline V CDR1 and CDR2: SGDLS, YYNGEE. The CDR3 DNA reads TGTGCCAGCAGCCCACACAGGGGGAGCTCCTACGAGCAGTACTTC. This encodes CASSPHRGSSYEQYF.

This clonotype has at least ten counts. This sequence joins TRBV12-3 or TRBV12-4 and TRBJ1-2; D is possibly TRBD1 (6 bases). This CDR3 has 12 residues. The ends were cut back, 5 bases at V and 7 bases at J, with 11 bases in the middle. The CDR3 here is CASSPQGIGYTF. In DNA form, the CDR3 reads TGTGCCAGCAGTCCACAGGGAATTGGCTACACCTTC.

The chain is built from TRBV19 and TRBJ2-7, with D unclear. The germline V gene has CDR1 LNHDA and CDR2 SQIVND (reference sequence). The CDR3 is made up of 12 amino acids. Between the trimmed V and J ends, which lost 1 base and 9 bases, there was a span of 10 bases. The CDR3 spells CASSIGSGLQYF. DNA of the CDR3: TGTGCCAGTAGTATAGGCTCTGGGTTGCAGTACTTC.

CDR3 protein: CASSFERGNYGYTF. The CDR3 DNA is TGCGCCAGCAGCTTCGAAAGGGGAAACTATGGCTACACCTTC. The chain joins TRBV5-1 to TRBJ1-2; D might be TRBD1 (5 bases). Germline CDR1 reads SGHRS; CDR2 reads YFSETQ. Trimming left V 2 bases short and J 2 bases short, with 10 bases between. The CDR3 extends over 14 amino acids.

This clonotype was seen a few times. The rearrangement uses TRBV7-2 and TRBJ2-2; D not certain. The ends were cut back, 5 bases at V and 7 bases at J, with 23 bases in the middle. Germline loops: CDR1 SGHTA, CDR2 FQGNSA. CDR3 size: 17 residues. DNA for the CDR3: TGTGCCAGCAGCCCTTTTTGGGCATATGATTCTATCGGGGAGCTGTTTTTT. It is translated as CASSPFWAYDSIGELFF.

CDR3 nucleotides: TGTGCCAGCAGCCCTCAGGGTAGGACTGAAGCTTTCTTT. Its protein product is CASSPQGRTEAFF. V usage is TRBV7-9 and J usage is TRBJ1-1; weak D call: TRBD1 (5 bases). The V gene lost 5 bases and the J gene lost 5 bases, with 12 bases spanning the gap. Germline CDR1 is SEHNR and CDR2 is FQNEAQ (reference sequence). The CDR3 runs to 13 residues.

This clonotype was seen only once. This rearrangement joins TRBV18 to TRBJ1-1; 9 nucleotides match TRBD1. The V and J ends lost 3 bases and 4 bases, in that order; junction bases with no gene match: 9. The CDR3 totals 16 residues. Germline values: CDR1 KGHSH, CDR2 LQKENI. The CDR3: CASSPQQGARGTEAFF. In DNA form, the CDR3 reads TGTGCCAGCTCACCTCAACAGGGGGCGCGGGGCACTGAAGCTTTCTTT.